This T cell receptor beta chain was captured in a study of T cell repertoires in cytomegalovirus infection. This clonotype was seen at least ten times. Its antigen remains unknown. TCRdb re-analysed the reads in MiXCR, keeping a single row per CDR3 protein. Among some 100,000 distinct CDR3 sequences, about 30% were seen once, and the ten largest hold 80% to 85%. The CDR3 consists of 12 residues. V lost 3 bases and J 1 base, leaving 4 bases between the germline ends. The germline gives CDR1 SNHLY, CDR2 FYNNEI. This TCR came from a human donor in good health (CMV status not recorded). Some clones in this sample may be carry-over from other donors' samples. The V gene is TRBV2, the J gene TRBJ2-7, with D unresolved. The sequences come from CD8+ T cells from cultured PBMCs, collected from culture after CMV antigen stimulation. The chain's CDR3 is CASSDSSYEQYF. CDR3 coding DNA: TGTGCCAGCAGTGATAGTTCCTACGAGCAGTACTTC.